This TCR beta chain is drawn from a study of T cells in Graves' hyperthyroidism and ophthalmopathy. The study, taken as a whole, reports: In validation, the model predicted ophthalmopathy. These predictions came a median about 6.5 months before onset.

TCR beta CDR3 sequences were amplified from RNA transcripts. Using the HTBI primer set, a first-round RT-PCR was run on the TCR CDR3. TCRdb redid the calling of the multiplex PCR reads with MiXCR, one entry per CDR3 protein. Here the sample spans about 26,000 distinct CDR3 sequences, 40% to 55% being singletons. Exclusion criteria comprised uncontrolled infection, other autoimmune disease, pregnancy or lactation. In this sample, this clonotype is medium-sized (0.01 to 0.1%). Its antigen is unidentified. CDR3 length: 11 residues. In germline, CDR1 is SGHDN, CDR2 FVKESK. Trimming removed 1 base at V and 8 bases at J, with 6 bases between.

This receptor was obtained from a woman between 25 and 40 years old with Graves' hyperthyroidism. The chain joins TRBV14 to TRBJ2-7; D unresolved. Sequenced input: blood. CDR3 sequence (DNA): TGTGCCAGCAGCCAAGCGCAGAAGCAGTACTTC. Its translation: CASSQAQKQYF.